The next 8 T cell receptor beta chains were all read from a single sample in a study of cytomegalovirus exposure and HLA in healthy donors. PCR was performed using 60 Vbeta and 13 Jbeta primers. Sequenced by immunoSEQ multiplex PCR; TCRdb stores in-frame clones only, minus some. Of a few hundred thousand clones in the sample, 85% to 90% are singletons; the top ten hold less than 2.5%. Source material: PBMCs. Receptor source: a woman between 18 and 30 years old in good health and CMV-seronegative.

CDR3 protein: CASSFRSYNEQFF. The CDR3, as DNA: TGTGCCAGCAGCTTTAGGAGCTACAATGAGCAGTTCTTC. This chain connects TRBV5-4 to TRBJ2-1, with D unclear. Trimming removed 2 bases at V and 3 bases at J, with 6 bases between. This CDR3 spans 13 amino acids. CDR1 is SGHNT, CDR2 YYREEE, per germline (reference sequence). Full variable domain (remainder filled in from reference TRBV5-4 and TRBJ2-1): ETGVTQSPTHLIKTRGQQVTLRCSSQSGHNTVSWYQQALGQGPQFIFQYYREEENGRGNFPPRFSGLQFPNYSSELNVNALELDDSALYLCASSFRSYNEQFFGPGTRLTVL.

V is TRBV27 and J is TRBJ1-1, with D hard to call. CDR3 length equals 13 residues. The V gene lost 0 bases and the J gene lost 2 bases, with 4 bases spanning the gap. Germline V lookup: CDR1 MNHEY, CDR2 SMNVEV (reference sequence). CDR3 coding DNA: TGTGCCAGCAGTTTATCGGCCAACACTGAAGCTTTCTTT. Translation: CASSLSANTEAFF.

V and J are TRBV5-8 and TRBJ2-1, with TRBD1 identical over 8 bases. CDR3 size: 15 residues. Germline CDR1 and CDR2: SGHTS and YDEGEE. The V segment lost 2 bases and the J segment 0 bases; nucleotides outside the gene matches: 1. This CDR3 reads CASSLGTGSYNEQFF. The DNA for the CDR3 is TGTGCCAGCAGCTTAGGGACAGGCTCCTACAATGAGCAGTTCTTC.

The J gene is TRBJ1-2, the V gene TRBV5-1; 11 bases agree with TRBD1. Germline V gene sequence: CDR1 SGHRS, CDR2 YFSETQ. After removal of 0 bases from V and 4 bases from J, the junction contained 2 bases not matched to a gene. The CDR3 covers 15 residues. The CDR3 reads CASSLGDRGTYGYTF. CDR3 coding DNA: TGCGCCAGCAGCTTGGGGGACAGGGGGACCTATGGCTACACCTTC.

This clone was counted a single time. The chain combines TRBV2 with TRBJ2-2, with D perhaps matching TRBD2 (5 bases). The germline V and J ends were trimmed by 7 bases and 4 bases, with 19 bases remaining between them. Per germline, CDR1 SNHLY and CDR2 FYNNEI. This CDR3 has 16 residues. This CDR3 reads CASTKEGGLGTGELFF. In DNA form, the CDR3 reads TGTGCCAGCACCAAAGAAGGAGGTTTGGGCACCGGGGAGCTGTTTTTT.

Here the CDR3 DNA reads TGTGCCAGCAGCTTAGATTGGACAGGTGGAAACACCATATATTTT. This gives the protein CASSLDWTGGNTIYF. The chain carries TRBV11-2 and TRBJ1-3; 7 bases fit TRBD1. This CDR3 region has 15 residues. The germline CDR1 and CDR2 sequences are SGHAT and FQNNGV. Losses at the gene ends were 0 bases for V and 3 bases for J; bases not matched to a gene: 2.

This clone occurred once. The V gene is TRBV11-3, the J gene TRBJ2-7, with D possibly matching TRBD1 (6 bases). The CDR3 has 14 amino acids. Trimming cost V 4 bases and J 5 bases, with 15 bases left between them. Germline V gene sequence: CDR1 SGHNT, CDR2 YENEEA. In nucleotides, the CDR3 is TGTGCCAGCAGCTCTTCCGGGACAAATAACGAGCAGTACTTC. Protein: CASSSSGTNNEQYF.

V gene TRBV30 combines with J gene TRBJ2-6; no reliable D call. Per the germline V gene, CDR1 is GTSNPN and CDR2 is SVGIG (reference sequence). V was shortened by 2 bases and J by 4 bases, with 3 bases between the two germline ends. This CDR3 has 12 residues. For the CDR3, the DNA is TGTGCCTGGAGTCTCGGGGCCAACGTCCTGACTTTC. Amino acids: CAWSLGANVLTF.